These T cell receptor beta chains were read from a single sample in a study of post-analysis software for immune sequencing data. TCRdb itself ran the PCR reads through MiXCR, one entry per CDR3 protein. The table records hundreds of thousands of distinct CDR3 sequences, approximately 46% of them present only once. Sequencing was done on a sample of blood. The origin of the receptors is a girl aged 10 to 17 with multiple sclerosis. Each CDR3 is given with its conserved first and last residue. Each record gives: clone size, J gene, V gene, D gene, CDR3 protein, CDR3 DNA. D genes are given only for firm matches. Clone size is shown for a subset of rows, as once, few, many or a class of expanded clone.

clone size: -
J gene: TRBJ2-7
V gene: TRBV10-3
D gene: TRBD1
CDR3 protein: CAISWDRGYEQYF
CDR3 DNA: TGTGCCATCAGTTGGGACAGGGGCTACGAGCAGTACTTC

clone size: -
J gene: TRBJ2-5
V gene: TRBV7-2
D gene: -
CDR3 protein: CASSQTRQETQYF
CDR3 DNA: TGTGCCAGCAGCCAGACTCGACAAGAGACCCAGTACTTC

clone size: -
J gene: TRBJ2-5
V gene: TRBV5-5
D gene: TRBD1
CDR3 protein: CASSSVGQGMRETQYF
CDR3 DNA: TGTGCCAGCAGCTCTGTGGGACAGGGGATGAGAGAGACCCAGTACTTC

clone size: -
J gene: TRBJ2-3
V gene: TRBV4-1
D gene: TRBD1
CDR3 protein: CASSLGQEVDTQYF
CDR3 DNA: TGCGCCAGCAGCCTGGGACAGGAGGTAGATACGCAGTATTTT

clone size: -
J gene: TRBJ2-7
V gene: TRBV6-5
D gene: -
CDR3 protein: CASSATSYEQYF
CDR3 DNA: TGTGCCAGCAGCGCAACCTCTTACGAGCAGTACTTC

clone size: -
J gene: TRBJ2-1
V gene: TRBV4-1
D gene: TRBD2
CDR3 protein: CASSHETSGIVEQFF
CDR3 DNA: TGCGCCAGCAGCCACGAAACTAGCGGGATCGTTGAGCAGTTCTTC

clone size: -
J gene: TRBJ2-7
V gene: TRBV7-8
D gene: -
CDR3 protein: CASSFETSGFEQYF
CDR3 DNA: TGTGCCAGCAGCTTTGAGACCAGTGGGTTCGAGCAGTACTTC

clone size: -
J gene: TRBJ1-1
V gene: TRBV6-5
D gene: TRBD1
CDR3 protein: CASSRQGTEAFF
CDR3 DNA: TGTGCCAGCAGTAGACAGGGGACTGAAGCTTTCTTT

clone size: -
J gene: TRBJ2-3
V gene: TRBV18
D gene: -
CDR3 protein: CASSPYTTTSTDTQYF
CDR3 DNA: TGTGCCAGCTCACCATACACTACCACTAGCACAGATACGCAGTATTTT

clone size: few
J gene: TRBJ2-1
V gene: TRBV20-1
D gene: TRBD2
CDR3 protein: CSARDPTSGSYNEQFF
CDR3 DNA: TGCAGTGCTAGAGATCCTACTAGCGGGTCTTACAATGAGCAGTTCTTC

clone size: few
J gene: TRBJ2-1
V gene: TRBV25-1
D gene: TRBD2
CDR3 protein: CASSRLAGGPKNEQFF
CDR3 DNA: TGTGCCAGCAGTAGACTAGCGGGAGGGCCAAAGAATGAGCAGTTCTTC

clone size: -
J gene: TRBJ1-1
V gene: TRBV10-3
D gene: -
CDR3 protein: CAISESPDSNTEAFF
CDR3 DNA: TGTGCCATCAGTGAGTCACCGGATTCGAACACTGAAGCTTTCTTT

clone size: -
J gene: TRBJ2-2
V gene: TRBV9
D gene: -
CDR3 protein: CASSADGANTGELFF
CDR3 DNA: TGTGCCAGCAGCGCTGACGGGGCAAACACCGGGGAGCTGTTTTTT

clone size: few
J gene: TRBJ1-1
V gene: TRBV10-3
D gene: -
CDR3 protein: CAISESTGNTEAFF
CDR3 DNA: TGTGCCATCAGTGAGTCGACAGGGAACACTGAAGCTTTCTTT

clone size: -
J gene: TRBJ2-3
V gene: TRBV30
D gene: -
CDR3 protein: CAWSPRTDTQYF
CDR3 DNA: TGTGCCTGGAGTCCACGGACAGATACGCAGTATTTT

clone size: few
J gene: TRBJ2-1
V gene: TRBV7-2
D gene: -
CDR3 protein: CASSLRDLNYNEQFF
CDR3 DNA: TGTGCCAGCAGCTTACGGGACCTCAATTACAATGAGCAGTTCTTC

clone size: -
J gene: TRBJ1-4
V gene: TRBV10-2
D gene: TRBD1
CDR3 protein: CASSESATGGNEKLFF
CDR3 DNA: TGCGCCAGCAGTGAGTCTGCGACAGGGGGCAATGAAAAACTGTTTTTT

clone size: -
J gene: TRBJ2-1
V gene: TRBV12-3/TRBV12-4
D gene: -
CDR3 protein: CASSLHRISSYNEQFF
CDR3 DNA: TGTGCCAGCAGTCTTCACCGGATAAGCTCCTACAATGAGCAGTTCTTC

clone size: -
J gene: TRBJ2-7
V gene: TRBV6-6
D gene: -
CDR3 protein: CASSQLATNGEQYF
CDR3 DNA: TGTGCCAGCAGTCAACTTGCGACCAACGGCGAGCAGTACTTC

clone size: -
J gene: TRBJ1-1
V gene: TRBV7-9
D gene: -
CDR3 protein: CASSSAGLGAVAAFF
CDR3 DNA: TGTGCCAGCAGCTCGGCGGGACTTGGGGCTGTTGCCGCTTTCTTT

clone size: -
J gene: TRBJ2-7
V gene: TRBV7-6
D gene: -
CDR3 protein: CASSLVGGQGHEQYF
CDR3 DNA: TGTGCCAGCAGCTTAGTGGGCGGTCAGGGCCACGAGCAGTACTTC

clone size: few
J gene: TRBJ2-5
V gene: TRBV7-3
D gene: -
CDR3 protein: CASSLPGEQETQYF
CDR3 DNA: TGTGCCAGCAGCTTACCCGGCGAACAAGAGACCCAGTACTTC

clone size: -
J gene: TRBJ1-5
V gene: TRBV5-1
D gene: -
CDR3 protein: CASSLAGPGSNQPQHF
CDR3 DNA: TGCGCCAGCAGCTTGGCCGGTCCGGGTAGCAATCAGCCCCAGCATTTT

clone size: few
J gene: TRBJ2-1
V gene: TRBV29-1
D gene: -
CDR3 protein: CSMQGRIGNEQFF
CDR3 DNA: TGCAGCATGCAGGGCCGCATCGGGAATGAGCAGTTCTTC

clone size: -
J gene: TRBJ2-3
V gene: TRBV18
D gene: -
CDR3 protein: CASSPPNSPTDTQYF
CDR3 DNA: TGTGCCAGCTCACCCCCGAATAGCCCCACGGATACGCAGTATTTT

clone size: few
J gene: TRBJ2-5
V gene: TRBV12-3/TRBV12-4
D gene: TRBD2
CDR3 protein: CASSPTSGGGETQYF
CDR3 DNA: TGTGCCAGCAGCCCTACTAGCGGAGGGGGGGAGACCCAGTACTTC

clone size: -
J gene: TRBJ1-1
V gene: TRBV27
D gene: -
CDR3 protein: CASSSGGRITEAFF
CDR3 DNA: TGTGCCAGCAGTTCCGGGGGGCGGATCACTGAAGCTTTCTTT

clone size: -
J gene: TRBJ1-4
V gene: TRBV27
D gene: -
CDR3 protein: CASSGGINEKLFF
CDR3 DNA: TGTGCCAGCAGCGGGGGCATTAATGAAAAACTGTTTTTT

clone size: many
J gene: TRBJ2-3
V gene: TRBV4-2
D gene: TRBD2
CDR3 protein: CASSQEQREIDTQYF
CDR3 DNA: TGTGCCAGCAGCCAAGAGCAGCGGGAGATAGATACGCAGTATTTT

clone size: few
J gene: TRBJ1-2
V gene: TRBV5-1
D gene: -
CDR3 protein: CASSPEGVEFRYTF
CDR3 DNA: TGCGCCAGCAGCCCAGAGGGGGTTGAGTTCCGCTACACCTTC

clone size: -
J gene: TRBJ2-1
V gene: TRBV4-3
D gene: TRBD2
CDR3 protein: CASSQDLAGVSYNEQFF
CDR3 DNA: TGCGCCAGCAGCCAAGATCTGGCGGGAGTCTCCTACAATGAGCAGTTCTTC

clone size: -
J gene: TRBJ1-2
V gene: TRBV5-1
D gene: -
CDR3 protein: CASRQVGGNYGYTF
CDR3 DNA: TGCGCCAGCAGACAAGTCGGGGGGAACTATGGCTACACCTTC

clone size: few
J gene: TRBJ2-7
V gene: TRBV28
D gene: TRBD2
CDR3 protein: CASSRGTSGRRYEQYF
CDR3 DNA: TGTGCCAGCAGCCGAGGGACTAGCGGGAGAAGATACGAGCAGTACTTC

clone size: -
J gene: TRBJ2-4
V gene: TRBV28
D gene: TRBD2
CDR3 protein: CASSPLTSGRALGKNIQYF
CDR3 DNA: TGTGCCAGCAGTCCCCTGACTAGCGGGAGGGCCTTGGGCAAAAACATTCAGTACTTC

clone size: -
J gene: TRBJ1-2
V gene: TRBV20-1
D gene: -
CDR3 protein: CSATKDNANYGYTF
CDR3 DNA: TGCAGTGCTACCAAGGACAACGCAAACTATGGCTACACCTTC

clone size: many
J gene: TRBJ2-5
V gene: TRBV29-1
D gene: -
CDR3 protein: CSVEQLGETQYF
CDR3 DNA: TGCAGCGTTGAACAGTTAGGGGAGACCCAGTACTTC

clone size: -
J gene: TRBJ2-7
V gene: TRBV3-1
D gene: TRBD2
CDR3 protein: CASSQEVSSGVASYEQYF
CDR3 DNA: TGTGCCAGCAGCCAAGAAGTTTCTAGCGGGGTCGCTTCCTACGAGCAGTACTTC

clone size: many
J gene: TRBJ2-1
V gene: TRBV30
D gene: TRBD2
CDR3 protein: CAWSASGAEQFF
CDR3 DNA: TGTGCCTGGAGTGCTAGCGGGGCTGAGCAGTTCTTC

clone size: -
J gene: TRBJ2-3
V gene: TRBV5-5
D gene: TRBD2
CDR3 protein: CASSLALSSGMDTDTQYF
CDR3 DNA: TGTGCCAGCAGCTTGGCCTTGTCTAGCGGGATGGACACAGATACGCAGTATTTT

clone size: -
J gene: TRBJ2-7
V gene: TRBV4-1
D gene: -
CDR3 protein: CASSHSQGYEQYF
CDR3 DNA: TGCGCCAGCAGCCATTCACAGGGCTACGAGCAGTACTTC

clone size: -
J gene: TRBJ2-1
V gene: TRBV29-1
D gene: -
CDR3 protein: CSVMGENSYNEQFF
CDR3 DNA: TGCAGCGTGATGGGGGAGAACTCCTACAATGAGCAGTTCTTC

clone size: -
J gene: TRBJ2-1
V gene: TRBV4-2
D gene: -
CDR3 protein: CASSQVDNPSYNEQFF
CDR3 DNA: TGTGCCAGCAGCCAGGTCGACAACCCATCCTACAATGAGCAGTTCTTC

clone size: -
J gene: TRBJ2-1
V gene: TRBV4-2
D gene: -
CDR3 protein: CASSQGWRVAGGNEQCF
CDR3 DNA: -

clone size: -
J gene: TRBJ2-1
V gene: TRBV3-1
D gene: TRBD2
CDR3 protein: CASSRLAGEQFF
CDR3 DNA: TGTGCCAGCAGCCGACTAGCTGGAGAGCAGTTCTTC

clone size: -
J gene: TRBJ2-6
V gene: TRBV4-1
D gene: -
CDR3 protein: CASRNSLGANGASVLTF
CDR3 DNA: TGCGCCAGCAGAAACAGTCTCGGAGCAAATGGAGCCAGCGTCCTGACTTTC

clone size: -
J gene: TRBJ2-7
V gene: TRBV12-3/TRBV12-4
D gene: -
CDR3 protein: CASSFDHEQYF
CDR3 DNA: TGTGCCAGCAGTTTCGACCACGAGCAGTACTTC

clone size: few
J gene: TRBJ2-3
V gene: TRBV20-1
D gene: -
CDR3 protein: CSARDLASADTQYF
CDR3 DNA: TGCAGTGCTAGAGACCTAGCCAGCGCAGATACGCAGTATTTT

clone size: -
J gene: TRBJ2-7
V gene: TRBV7-9
D gene: TRBD2
CDR3 protein: CPSSLATSGSDSYEQYF
CDR3 DNA: TGTCCCAGCAGCTTAGCGACTAGCGGGAGCGATTCCTACGAGCAGTACTTC

clone size: few
J gene: TRBJ2-7
V gene: TRBV11-2
D gene: -
CDR3 protein: CASSLGPQPTYEQYF
CDR3 DNA: TGTGCCAGCAGCTTAGGGCCACAACCGACCTACGAGCAGTACTTC

clone size: once
J gene: TRBJ2-7
V gene: TRBV20-1
D gene: TRBD1
CDR3 protein: CSARAFGRGQGYF
CDR3 DNA: TGCAGTGCTAGAGCCTTTGGGCGGGGACAGGGGTACTTC

clone size: few
J gene: TRBJ2-1
V gene: TRBV6-5
D gene: -
CDR3 protein: CASSYRDLGVVYNEQFF
CDR3 DNA: TGTGCCAGCAGTTACCGGGATCTCGGGGTCGTCTACAATGAGCAGTTCTTC

clone size: few
J gene: TRBJ2-7
V gene: TRBV3-1
D gene: -
CDR3 protein: CASSQGGHPLAYEQYF
CDR3 DNA: TGTGCCAGCAGCCAAGGTGGCCATCCCCTCGCCTACGAGCAGTACTTC

clone size: few
J gene: TRBJ2-7
V gene: TRBV7-2
D gene: TRBD2
CDR3 protein: CASSLGASGTLYEQYF
CDR3 DNA: TGTGCCAGCAGCTTAGGGGCTAGCGGAACCCTATACGAGCAGTACTTC

clone size: -
J gene: TRBJ2-7
V gene: TRBV4-1
D gene: -
CDR3 protein: CASSRSKGDYEQYF
CDR3 DNA: TGCGCCAGCAGCCGTTCTAAGGGCGATTACGAGCAGTACTTC

clone size: -
J gene: TRBJ2-3
V gene: TRBV2
D gene: TRBD2
CDR3 protein: CASSRLADSTDTQYF
CDR3 DNA: TGTGCCAGCAGCCGGCTAGCGGATAGCACAGATACGCAGTATTTT

clone size: few
J gene: TRBJ2-3
V gene: TRBV15
D gene: -
CDR3 protein: CATSRVDTQYF
CDR3 DNA: TGTGCCACCAGCAGAGTGGATACGCAGTATTTT